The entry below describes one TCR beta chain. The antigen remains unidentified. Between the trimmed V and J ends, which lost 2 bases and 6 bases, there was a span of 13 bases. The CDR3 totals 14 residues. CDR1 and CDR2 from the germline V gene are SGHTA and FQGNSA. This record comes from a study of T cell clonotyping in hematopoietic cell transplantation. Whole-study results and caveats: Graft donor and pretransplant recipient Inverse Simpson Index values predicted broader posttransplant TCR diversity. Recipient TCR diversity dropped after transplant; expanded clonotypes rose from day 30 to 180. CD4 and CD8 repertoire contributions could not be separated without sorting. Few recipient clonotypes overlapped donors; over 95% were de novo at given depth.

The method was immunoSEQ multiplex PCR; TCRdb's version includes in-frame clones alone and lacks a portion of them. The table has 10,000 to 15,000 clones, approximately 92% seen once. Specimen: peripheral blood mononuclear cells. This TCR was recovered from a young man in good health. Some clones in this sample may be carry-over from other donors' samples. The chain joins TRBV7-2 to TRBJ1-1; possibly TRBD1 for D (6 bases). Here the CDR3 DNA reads TGTGCCAGCAGCTTACTAGGGGGTAACTCTGAAGCTTTCTTT. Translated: CASSLLGGNSEAFF.